This passage covers 21 T cell receptor beta chains from one sample sequenced in a study of beta chain features in type 1 diabetes. The entirety of the isolated RNA underwent reverse transcription, so expressed TCRB transcripts were sequenced. Profiled with immunoSEQ multiplex PCR; TCRdb holds only in-frame clones, not every one. The sample has 350,000 or so clones, around a fifth seen once. The sequenced sample was naive CD4+ T cells from blood. The receptors were sampled from a woman younger than 35 in good health.

This clone was seen more than once but under ten times. V is TRBV7-9 and J is TRBJ2-7; D is unresolved. Trimming removed 1 base at V and 0 bases at J, with 7 bases between. Germline V gene sequence: CDR1 SEHNR, CDR2 FQNEAQ (reference sequence). The CDR3 sequence is 14 residues long. CDR3 nucleotides: TGTGCCAGCAGCTTAGTACTTGGCTCCTACGAGCAGTACTTC. Translated, it gives CASSLVLGSYEQYF.

This chain joins TRBV4-2 and TRBJ2-3; TRBD2 matches 9 bases. The germline V gene has CDR1 LGHNA and CDR2 YNFKEQ. The CDR3 covers 15 residues. V shed 1 base and J 5 bases; nucleotides not matched to a gene: 4. CDR3 region: CASSQVAGGQDTQYF. The CDR3 DNA reads TGTGCCAGCAGCCAAGTGGCGGGGGGGCAAGATACGCAGTATTTT.

This clone has only a few counts. V is TRBV5-1 and J is TRBJ2-3; the match to TRBD2 covers 7 bases. The CDR3 length is 15 residues. Germline CDR1 and CDR2: SGHRS and YFSETQ. V lost 4 bases, J lost 4 bases, and 9 bases stayed unmatched. CDR3 bases: TGCGCCAGCAGCCCGATTTGGGGAGGGGCAGATACGCAGTATTTT. This gives the protein CASSPIWGGADTQYF.

A few counts support this clone. CDR3 DNA: TGTGCCAGCAGTAAACAGGGGGCGGTGAACGAGCAGTACTTC. Translating gives CASSKQGAVNEQYF. The V and J genes are TRBV2 and TRBJ2-7; 9 bases line up with TRBD1. This CDR3 contains 14 residues. Looked up from germline, CDR1 is SNHLY and CDR2 is FYNNEI. The junction had 7 bases not matched to a gene; V was cut back by 5 bases and J by 5 bases. Full variable domain (outside the CDR3, taken from reference TRBV2 and TRBJ2-7): EPEVTQTPSHQVTQMGQEVILRCVPISNHLYFYWYRQILGQKVEFLVSFYNNEISEKSEIFDDQFSVERPDGSNFTLKIRSTKLEDSAMYFCASSKQGAVNEQYFGPGTRLTVT.

The gene calls are TRBV19 and TRBJ1-1; 7 bases align to TRBD1. CDR1 LNHDA and CDR2 SQIVND come from the germline V gene (reference sequence). The CDR3 loop spans 13 amino acids. Trimming at V came to 8 bases and at J to 3 bases, leaving 6 bases not matched to a gene. The CDR3 DNA reads as TGTGCCAGTCGGACAGGTTTGGACACTGAAGCTTTCTTT. Residues: CASRTGLDTEAFF.

Only a few counts were recorded for this clone. This chain joins TRBV4-1 and TRBJ2-5, with 12 bases matching TRBD2. The CDR3 loop spans 16 amino acids. The germline V gene encodes CDR1 MGHRA and CDR2 YSYEKL. V was pared by 4 bases and J by 4 bases, with 7 bases of the junction left unmatched. CDR3 sequence: CASSRTSGVFRETQYF. The CDR3 bases are TGCGCCAGCAGCCGGACTAGCGGGGTCTTCCGAGAGACCCAGTACTTC.

The gene calls are TRBV30 and TRBJ1-6; 7 nucleotides align to TRBD1. The CDR3 contains 14 residues. CDR1 is GTSNPN and CDR2 is SVGIG in the germline V gene (reference sequence). The trim removed 2 bases at V and 8 bases at J, leaving 6 bases unmatched. CDR3 region: CAWSQKTGYSPLHF. As DNA, the CDR3 is TGTGCCTGGAGTCAAAAGACAGGGTATTCACCCCTCCACTTT.

The rearrangement links TRBV30 to TRBJ2-5; 7 nucleotides match TRBD2. V dropped 6 bases and J dropped 4; count of bases not matched to a gene: 8. Per the germline V gene, CDR1 is GTSNPN and CDR2 is SVGIG (reference sequence). This CDR3 is built from 13 residues. The CDR3 bases are TGTGCCTGCGCGGGGGTCTCGGGAGAGACCCAGTACTTC. Translation gives CACAGVSGETQYF.

The chain is built from TRBV5-4 and TRBJ2-3; tentative D call: TRBD2 (6 bases). CDR3 size: 14 residues. Germline V gene lookup returns CDR1 SGHNT and CDR2 YYREEE (reference sequence). V lost 2 bases, J lost 0 bases, and 7 bases lay in between. The chain's CDR3 is CASSFAGSTDTQYF. CDR3 coding DNA: TGTGCCAGCAGCTTCGCGGGGAGCACAGATACGCAGTATTTT.

This clone was observed a few times. V usage is TRBV4-3 and J usage is TRBJ1-5; 8 bases fit TRBD1. This CDR3 is built from 18 residues. Germline loops: CDR1 LGHNA, CDR2 YSLEER. The junction had 11 bases not matched to a gene; V was cut back by 3 bases and J by 1 base. CDR3 loop: CASSHVRQGMWSNQPQHF. DNA for the CDR3: TGCGCCAGCAGCCATGTCCGACAGGGGATGTGGAGCAATCAGCCCCAGCATTTT.

Only a few counts were recorded for this clone. This chain uses TRBV5-1 with TRBJ2-7, with D tentatively TRBD2 (6 bases). This CDR3 is built from 14 residues. In germline, CDR1 is SGHRS, CDR2 YFSETQ. V was cut by 0 bases and J by 3 bases, with 10 bases left in between. The DNA of the CDR3 is TGCGCCAGCAGCTTGGGGGACGGGGGCTACGAGCAGTACTTC. It yields the protein CASSLGDGGYEQYF.

In the case of this clone: Other DNA sequences in this specimen translate into the identical CDR3. The J gene is TRBJ2-3, the V gene TRBV9; 7 bases match TRBD2. Germline CDR1 reads SGDLS; CDR2 reads YYNGEE. This CDR3 region has 13 residues. The trim removed 2 bases at V and 4 bases at J, leaving 1 base unmatched. CDR3 in amino acids: CASSVGRADTQYF. The CDR3 DNA reads as TGTGCCAGCAGCGTGGGGAGGGCAGATACGCAGTATTTT.

The rearrangement uses TRBV4-2 and TRBJ2-1; 8 bases fit TRBD1. The germline gives CDR1 LGHNA, CDR2 YNFKEQ. The CDR3 is 18 residues long. V gave up 0 bases and J gave up 4 bases; unmatched junction bases: 11. The CDR3 nucleotides read TGTGCCAGCAGCCAAGAAAATGGACCGGGACAGGCTTACAATGAGCAGTTCTTC. Its translation: CASSQENGPGQAYNEQFF.

CDR3 residues: CSVETAGNQPQHF. In DNA, the CDR3 is TGCAGCGTTGAAACGGCCGGGAATCAGCCCCAGCATTTT. This chain uses TRBV29-1 with TRBJ1-5, with no clear D. The CDR3 is 13 residues long. Trimming left V 2 bases short and J 4 bases short, with 9 bases between. Germline V gene lookup returns CDR1 SQVTM and CDR2 ANQGSEA.

This clone was recorded a few times. This chain joins TRBV15 and TRBJ1-5, with TRBD1 matching 7 bases. This CDR3 has 17 residues. After removal of 3 bases from V and 7 bases from J, the junction contained 15 bases not matched to a gene. In germline, CDR1 is LNHNV, CDR2 YYDKDF (reference sequence). Written as DNA, the CDR3 is TGTGCCACCAGCAGTCTCCGGACAGGCCCCGAAGGGCAGCCCCAGCATTTT. Translation: CATSSLRTGPEGQPQHF.

This clone turned up a few times. The chain uses TRBV9 and TRBJ2-3; D might be TRBD2 (5 bases). Looked up from germline, CDR1 is SGDLS and CDR2 is YYNGEE. Trimming took off 0 bases at V and 2 bases at J, with 10 bases between the two ends. The CDR3 extends over 15 amino acids. CDR3 DNA sequence: TGTGCCAGCAGCGTAGATGCGGGTCACACAGATACGCAGTATTTT. This translates into CASSVDAGHTDTQYF.

This chain connects TRBV7-3 to TRBJ2-5; weak D call: TRBD2 (6 bases). V was cut by 0 bases and J by 5 bases, with 10 bases left in between. CDR1 and CDR2 from the germline V gene are SGHTA and FQGTGA. The CDR3 loop spans 14 amino acids. CDR3 coding DNA: TGTGCCAGCAGCTTAACGGCCCTAGCGGAGACCCAGTACTTC. Its protein product is CASSLTALAETQYF.

This clone has just a few counts. This chain uses TRBV5-1 with TRBJ2-3; D is unresolved. The CDR3 consists of 17 residues. Trimming took 0 bases from V and 1 from J, leaving 15 bases between them. CDR1 is SGHRS, CDR2 YFSETQ, per germline. Written as DNA, the CDR3 is TGCGCCAGCAGCTTGGCCAGCGTGGCGGCGGGCACAGATACGCAGTATTTT. Its translation is CASSLASVAAGTDTQYF.

This clone was seen more than once but under ten times. The gene calls are TRBV9 and TRBJ1-2; no clear D. The germline CDR1 and CDR2 sequences are SGDLS and YYNGEE. V lost 3 bases and J 0 bases, leaving 6 bases between the germline ends. The CDR3 contains 13 residues. The CDR3 nucleotides read TGTGCCAGCAGCGCTGTCCCTAACTATGGCTACACCTTC. It translates to CASSAVPNYGYTF.

This clone was detected a few times. The V and J genes are TRBV7-2 and TRBJ2-5; 9 bases agree with TRBD2. The CDR3 runs 15 residues. V trimming: 5 bases; J trimming: 5 bases; junction bases outside the gene matches: 9. Germline CDR1 and CDR2: SGHTA and FQGNSA. The CDR3 is CASSPRRGGHETQYF. The CDR3 bases are TGTGCCAGCAGCCCGAGGCGGGGGGGCCACGAGACCCAGTACTTC.

This clone was found a few times. The rearrangement joins TRBV28 to TRBJ2-7, with 7 bases matching TRBD1. This CDR3 contains 15 residues. Looked up from germline, CDR1 is MDHEN and CDR2 is SYDVKM. Unmatched junction bases numbered 12, after V lost 6 bases and J lost 4 bases. The CDR3 protein is CASSPGGIGRYEQYF. In DNA, the CDR3 is TGTGCCAGCAGCCCAGGGGGAATAGGACGATACGAGCAGTACTTC.